Listed here is a single T cell receptor (beta chain). Its antigen has not been determined. No much larger clone exists at a distance of one base, and base qualities are not known. These data belong to a study of response to subunit inactivated influenza vaccine (dated by TCRdb to the late 2010s). In terms of the full investigation: Deep quantitative T cell receptor repertoire profiling was used in the study to track responses to a trivalent subunit inactivated influenza vaccine. What the study reported, not specific to this receptor: The authors proposed that each seasonal influenza vaccination may bring in only a limited number of new T cells.

The library was built by means of RT-PCR. The listed sequencing device is Illumina HiSeq 2500. The raw public data were reprocessed by TCRdb itself: fastp quality trimming at Q25, MiXCR clonotype calling, in-frame beta chains only. Rows with a matching CDR3 protein are joined into one entry that keeps the most common DNA and genes. Across this sample there are approximately 310,000 distinct CDR3 sequences, with just over 20% seen only once. Clones ranked in the top ten supply 10% of the sample. The sample in question was PBMCs from blood, obtained less than 22 months after vaccination. This sequence originates from a man aged 45 to 70 who received an inactivated influenza vaccine. Donor details come from another sample of the same person, matched by shared clones.

CDR3 region: CSARGTAVLVGYTF. The bases read TGCAGTGCTAGGGGGACAGCTGTGCTCGTGGGCTACACCTTC. The chain links TRBV20-1 with TRBJ1-2; the junction holds 7 bases that match TRBD1. The CDR3 runs 14 amino acids, cysteine and phenylalanine included. Left in the record is the CDR3 DNA by itself, 42 bases read in frame from the first base. From a lookup of the germline V gene (reference sequence), CDR1 and CDR2 are DFQATT and SNEGSKA. V trim: 3 bases; J trim: 8 bases; unmatched bases: 12.